These T cell receptor beta chains were read from a single sample in a study of vaccination effects on CD4 cells after COVID-19. The antigens for these receptors are not known. Profiling relied on immunoSEQ multiplex PCR, and the TCRdb table lists in-frame clones only, not all of them. Found here are 30,000 to 45,000 clones, under 75% of them singletons; the top ten hold approximately 22%. Sample: CD4+ T cells from PBMCs cultured with SARS-CoV-2 spike peptides, taken before COVID-19 vaccination. These TCRs come from a human donor who received a COVID-19 vaccine. Both conserved end residues are part of each CDR3. A D gene is named only where the DNA matches it firmly. Clone size is given for some rows only: seen once, a few or many times, or a class if the clone is expanded.

TRBV30,TRBJ1-1,-,-,11,TGTGCCTGGAGTGATTTGTCTGAAGCTTTCTTT,CAWSDLSEAFF
TRBV6-5,TRBJ1-5,few,-,14,TGTGCCAGCAGTCAATGGGGTGACAGTCAGCCCCAGCATTTT,CASSQWGDSQPQHF
TRBV27,TRBJ1-1,-,-,16,TGTGCCAGCCGTTCGTTCATGGGTATTTTGAACACTGAAGCTTTCTTT,CASRSFMGILNTEAFF
TRBV28,TRBJ1-5,-,TRBD1,14,TGTGCCAGCCGGGGGGGACAGTGGGATCAGCCCCAGCATTTT,CASRGGQWDQPQHF
TRBV9,TRBJ1-1,-,-,14,TGTGCCAGCAGCCCCCAGACGGCGAACACTGAAGCTTTCTTT,CASSPQTANTEAFF
TRBV5-1,TRBJ1-1,-,-,16,TGCGCCAGCACCTTACTTTGGGGTCAGGGACTTCCTGAAGCTTTCTTT,CASTLLWGQGLPEAFF
TRBV5-1,TRBJ2-7,-,TRBD2,16,TGCGCCAGCAGCCCAACGGGACTAGCGGGGGGCTACGAGCAGTACTTC,CASSPTGLAGGYEQYF
TRBV10-3,TRBJ1-2,-,TRBD1,12,TGTGCCGCCACCGGGGACAGGATGGGCTACACCTTC,CAATGDRMGYTF
TRBV3-1/TRBV3-2,TRBJ1-2,-,-,13,TGTGCCAGCAGCCAAGATTTAGGGAATGGCTACACCTTC,CASSQDLGNGYTF
TRBV5-1,TRBJ1-1,-,-,14,TGCGCCAGCAGCTTAGGCACCCTGGGGACTGAAGCTTTCTTT,CASSLGTLGTEAFF
TRBV7-9,TRBJ2-1,-,-,15,TGTGCCAGCATAGGGCCCCGAGGGAGTATCAATGAGCAGTTCTTC,CASIGPRGSINEQFF
TRBV6-2/TRBV6-3,TRBJ2-3,few,-,12,TGTGCCAGCAGCCACCCCTTCGATACGCAGTATTTT,CASSHPFDTQYF
TRBV5-6,TRBJ2-7,-,TRBD2,15,TGTGCCAGCAGACCCGGACTAGCGGGTTCCTACGAGCAGTACTTC,CASRPGLAGSYEQYF
TRBV5-1,TRBJ2-7,-,-,15,TGCGCCAGCAGCCAGGACATACTGAGCTCCTACGAGCAGTACTTC,CASSQDILSSYEQYF
TRBV4-1,TRBJ1-4,-,-,15,TGCGCCAGCAGCCAAGTTGGGGCAGGGTATGAAAAACTGTTTTTT,CASSQVGAGYEKLFF
TRBV25-1,TRBJ1-4,once,-,17,TGTGCCAGCAGTGTACAACTCACAGGGACGGTTAATGAAAAACTGTTTTTT,CASSVQLTGTVNEKLFF
TRBV30,TRBJ1-3,few,-,13,TGTGCCTGGAGTGGGGAAAGGGTAAACACCATATATTTT,CAWSGERVNTIYF
TRBV18,TRBJ2-7,once,-,17,TGTGCCAGCTCACCACGGAGTTTTGGGACCACTACCTACGAGCAGTACTTC,CASSPRSFGTTTYEQYF
TRBV6-6,TRBJ1-5,-,-,15,TGTGCCAGCAGTTACTCGAGGGGTATGAATCAGCCCCAGCATTTT,CASSYSRGMNQPQHF
TRBV20-1,TRBJ2-2,-,TRBD1,14,TGCAGTGCTAGTTGGTCAGGGGGTACCGGGGAGCTGTTTTTT,CSASWSGGTGELFF
TRBV28,TRBJ1-5,-,-,12,TGTGCCAGCCAAGGGGGCAATCAGCCCCAGCATTTT,CASQGGNQPQHF
TRBV5-1,TRBJ1-2,-,TRBD1,14,TGCGCCAGCAGCTTTCAGGGGGCGGACTATGGCTACACCTTC,CASSFQGADYGYTF
TRBV10-3,TRBJ1-1,-,-,13,TGTGCCATCAGTGTTGAGGCTAACACTGAAGCTTTCTTT,CAISVEANTEAFF
TRBV27,TRBJ2-7,-,-,15,TGTGCCAGCAGTCCCACAGGACTTGTCTCCTACGAGCAGTACTTC,CASSPTGLVSYEQYF
TRBV30,TRBJ1-5,-,TRBD1,12,TGTGCCTGGAGTGCCTCGGGACAGCAGGAGCATTTT,CAWSASGQQEHF
TRBV6-2/TRBV6-3,TRBJ1-3,-,-,16,TGTGCCAGCAGTTACCCCACAGGTTCCTCTGGAAACACCATATATTTT,CASSYPTGSSGNTIYF
TRBV9,TRBJ1-4,few,-,15,TGTGCCAGCAGCGTAGCTGGGGGTTTGAATGAAAAACTGTTTTTT,CASSVAGGLNEKLFF
TRBV2,TRBJ2-1,once,TRBD2,13,TGTGCCAGCAGCGTTAGCGGGATCGATGAGCAGTTCTTC,CASSVSGIDEQFF
TRBV28,TRBJ1-1,-,-,15,TGTGCCAGCAGTCCCCTCGGGGCGAGGAACACTGAAGCTTTCTTT,CASSPLGARNTEAFF
TRBV7-2,TRBJ2-7,-,TRBD1,16,TGTGCCAGCAGCGGACGCCGGGACAGGGGTTCCTACGAGCAGTACTTC,CASSGRRDRGSYEQYF
TRBV15,TRBJ2-5,-,TRBD1,16,TGTGCCACCAGCAGAGAAAGGGGACAGGGGCGCGGGGGCCAGTACTTC,CATSRERGQGRGGQYF
TRBV19,TRBJ1-2,-,TRBD1,14,TGTGCCAGTAGTAGGGACAGGGGTAACTATGGCTACACCTTC,CASSRDRGNYGYTF
TRBV18,TRBJ2-3,-,-,12,TGTGCCAGCTCACGAGGAACAGATACGCAGTATTTT,CASSRGTDTQYF
TRBV30,TRBJ2-1,-,TRBD1,13,TGTGCCTGGGGGACAGGGGTGGTCGATGAGCAGTTCTTC,CAWGTGVVDEQFF
TRBV24-1,TRBJ2-3,-,-,12,TGTGCCACCAGTGATTCCGGACATTCGCAGTATTTT,CATSDSGHSQYF
TRBV11-3,TRBJ1-1,few,-,13,TGTGCCAGCAGCTATAACAGCTTCGCGGAAGCTTTCTTT,CASSYNSFAEAFF
TRBV6-5,TRBJ1-6,few,-,13,TGTGCCAGCAGTTACTCGAATAATTCACCCCTCCACTTT,CASSYSNNSPLHF
TRBV5-1,TRBJ2-2,-,TRBD1,14,TGCGCCAGCAGCCCGACAGGGGGAACCGGGGAGCTGTTTTTT,CASSPTGGTGELFF
TRBV2,TRBJ1-2,few,-,11,TGTGCCAGCAGTGAGAGGTATGGCTACACCTTC,CASSERYGYTF
TRBV10-2,TRBJ2-7,-,-,15,TGCGCCAGCAAGCAGACAGGGCTCCTCGGAGGGGAGCAGTACTTC,CASKQTGLLGGEQYF
TRBV6-1,TRBJ2-2,-,-,17,TGTGCCAGCAGTGATTTGGGCGGGCCCACCTTAGGCCGGGAGCTGTTTTTT,CASSDLGGPTLGRELFF
TRBV5-6,TRBJ2-5,once,-,15,TGTGCCAGCAGCCCCTCCGGCCACGACATTATAACCCAGTACTTC,CASSPSGHDIITQYF
TRBV27,TRBJ1-6,once,-,20,TGTGCCAGCAGTTTATCCTCCAAGGGGAGGCCGAGCTCCTATAATTCACCCCTCCACTTT,CASSLSSKGRPSSYNSPLHF
TRBV7-8,TRBJ1-3,once,TRBD1,16,TGTGCCAGCAGCATCGCGTACAGGGGGCAGGGAAACACCATATATTTT,CASSIAYRGQGNTIYF
TRBV29-1,TRBJ1-1,-,-,14,TGCAGCGTTGAAGACCGTGCCAGGAACACTGAAGCTTTCTTT,CSVEDRARNTEAFF